This T cell receptor (beta chain) appears in the sequencing data of a study of chemoradiotherapy in HPV16-positive cancers. Overall study context: Candidate HPV-specific T-cell clones and common TCR motifs came from functional assays in two HPV16-positive patients.

Trimming shortened V by 2 bases and J by 5 bases, and 9 bases separated the two germline ends. The CDR3 length is 13 residues. The germline gives CDR1 MNHEY, CDR2 SVGAGI. Repeated repertoire sampling spanned the course of chemoradiotherapy. Repertoires were generated with immunoSEQ multiplex PCR, while TCRdb's copy carries only in-frame clones and drops some. This table holds 2,000 or so clones, around four fifths found once. Remarks on this clone: The antigen remains unidentified.

Study-wide results and limits: HPV-responsive T-cell expansion during chemoradiotherapy was linked to improved recurrence-free survival in HPV16-positive patients.

Specimen: tumor tissue, collected from a patient who underwent chemoradiotherapy. The TCR comes from a human donor with HPV-associated anogenital cancer. This chain joins TRBV6-5 and TRBJ1-1, with D perhaps matching TRBD1 (5 bases). As DNA, the CDR3 is TGTGCCAGCAGTTACACAGGCGGAACTGAAGCTTTCTTT. The encoded protein is CASSYTGGTEAFF.